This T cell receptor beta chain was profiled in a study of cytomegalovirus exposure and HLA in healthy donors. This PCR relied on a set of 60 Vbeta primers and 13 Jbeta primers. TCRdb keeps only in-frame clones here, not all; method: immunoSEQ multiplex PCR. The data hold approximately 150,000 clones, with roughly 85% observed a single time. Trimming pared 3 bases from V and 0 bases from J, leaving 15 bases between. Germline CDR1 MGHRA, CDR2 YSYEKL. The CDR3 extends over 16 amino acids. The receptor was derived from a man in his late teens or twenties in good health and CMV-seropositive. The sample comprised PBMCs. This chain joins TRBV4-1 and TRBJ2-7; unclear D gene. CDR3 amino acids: CASSHPVAAASYEQYF. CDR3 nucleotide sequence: TGCGCCAGCAGCCACCCTGTCGCGGCCGCCTCCTACGAGCAGTACTTC.